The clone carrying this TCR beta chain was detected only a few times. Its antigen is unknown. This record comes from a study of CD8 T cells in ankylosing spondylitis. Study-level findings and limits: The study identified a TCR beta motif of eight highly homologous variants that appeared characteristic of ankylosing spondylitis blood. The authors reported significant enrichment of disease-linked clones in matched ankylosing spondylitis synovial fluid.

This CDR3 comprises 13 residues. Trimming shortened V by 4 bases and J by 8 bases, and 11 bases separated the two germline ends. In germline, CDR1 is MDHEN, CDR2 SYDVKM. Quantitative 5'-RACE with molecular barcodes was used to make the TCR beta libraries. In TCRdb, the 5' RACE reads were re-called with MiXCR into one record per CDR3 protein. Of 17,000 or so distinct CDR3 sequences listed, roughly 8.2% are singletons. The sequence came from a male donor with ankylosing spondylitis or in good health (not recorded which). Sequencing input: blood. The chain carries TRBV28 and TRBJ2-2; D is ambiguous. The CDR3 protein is CASSYPMRGELFF. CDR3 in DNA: TGTGCCAGCAGTTATCCAATGCGAGGGGAGCTGTTTTTT.